This TCR beta chain was sequenced during a study of blood T cell repertoires in COVID-19. In the study overall: The origin of the acute and convalescent COVID-19 samples was the United States, Italy and Spain.

Trimming pared 0 bases from V and 7 bases from J, leaving 19 bases between. Germline CDR1 is LNHNV and CDR2 is YYDKDF (reference sequence). The CDR3 loop spans 17 amino acids. The authors' processing: Reference gene primer amplification yielded estimated nucleated cell counts. Assay: immunoSEQ multiplex PCR; the TCRdb copy retains only in-frame clones and omits some. Clone size and the V and J calls come from that table; the DNA yielded D and trimming. The sample carries about 89,000 clones, 70% to 80% recorded once. The genes are TRBV15 and TRBJ1-3; no clear D gene. This sequence originates from a human donor in a cohort sampled during active COVID-19. The sample was peripheral blood. CDR3 amino acids: CATSRDPPGVLSNTIYF. For the CDR3, the DNA is TGTGCCACCAGCAGAGACCCGCCCGGGGTTTTAAGCAACACCATATATTTT.